The sequence of this T cell receptor (beta chain) was determined in a study of cytomegalovirus exposure and HLA in healthy donors. Study-wide results and caveats: CMV serostatus was the only immune exposure information that was available. Later analysis suggested links between common viral pathogens and several top significant clusters. TCR beta chains associated with HLA were, in a later analysis, more clonally expanded than equally common others. Per a later analysis, 15,000 to 20,000 TCR beta sequences showed association with HLA alleles at 0.05 false discovery rate.

Researchers ran the PCR with 60 Vbeta and 13 Jbeta primers. Profiled with immunoSEQ multiplex PCR; TCRdb holds only in-frame clones, not every one. Of 150,000 to 250,000 clones listed, almost 85% were seen once; the top ten hold approximately 2.2%. The CDR3 covers 14 residues. The V gene end was trimmed by 8 bases and the J gene end by 3 bases; junction bases not matched to a gene: 10. The V gene's germline CDR1 is MGHDK and CDR2 SYGVNS. As for this clone: Antigen specificity is unknown.

The genes are TRBV25-1 and TRBJ2-7, with 7 bases that match TRBD1. The material sequenced was PBMCs. This TCR was sampled from a woman between 45 and 65 years old in good health and CMV-seronegative. The CDR3 loop reads CASGGLDRLYEQYF. CDR3 DNA sequence: TGTGCCAGCGGGGGATTGGACAGGCTCTACGAGCAGTACTTC.